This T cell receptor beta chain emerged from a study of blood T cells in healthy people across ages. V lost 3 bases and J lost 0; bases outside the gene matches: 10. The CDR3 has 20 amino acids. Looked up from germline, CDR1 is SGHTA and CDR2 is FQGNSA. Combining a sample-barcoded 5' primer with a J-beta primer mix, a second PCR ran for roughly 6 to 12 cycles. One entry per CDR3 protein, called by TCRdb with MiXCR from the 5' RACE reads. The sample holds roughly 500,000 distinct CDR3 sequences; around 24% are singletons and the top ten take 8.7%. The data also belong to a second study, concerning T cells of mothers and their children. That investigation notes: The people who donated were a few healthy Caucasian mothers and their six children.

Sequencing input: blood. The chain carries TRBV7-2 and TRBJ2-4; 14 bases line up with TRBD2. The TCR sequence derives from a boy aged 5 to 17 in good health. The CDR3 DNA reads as TGTGCCAGCAGCTTTGGACTAGCGGGGGGTAATTCACTAGCCAAAAACATTCAGTACTTC. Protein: CASSFGLAGGNSLAKNIQYF.